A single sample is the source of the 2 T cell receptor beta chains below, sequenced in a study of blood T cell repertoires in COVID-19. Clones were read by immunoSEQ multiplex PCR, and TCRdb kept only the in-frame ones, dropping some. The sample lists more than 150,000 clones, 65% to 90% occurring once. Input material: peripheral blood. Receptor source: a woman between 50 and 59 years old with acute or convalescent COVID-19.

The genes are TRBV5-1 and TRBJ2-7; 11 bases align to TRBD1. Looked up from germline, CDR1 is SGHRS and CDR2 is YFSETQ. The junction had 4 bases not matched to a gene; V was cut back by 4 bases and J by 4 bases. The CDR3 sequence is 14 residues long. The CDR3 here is CASSRGQGVYEQYF. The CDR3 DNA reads TGCGCCAGCAGCCGGGGACAGGGGGTTTACGAGCAGTACTTC.

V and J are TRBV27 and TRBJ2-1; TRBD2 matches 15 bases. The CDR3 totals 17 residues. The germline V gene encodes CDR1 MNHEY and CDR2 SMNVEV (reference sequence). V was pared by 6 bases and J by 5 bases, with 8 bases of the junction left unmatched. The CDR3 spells CASSSGLAGGLDNEQFF. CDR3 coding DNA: TGTGCCAGCAGCTCGGGACTAGCGGGAGGTTTAGACAATGAGCAGTTCTTC.